This T cell receptor beta chain was retrieved from a study of T cells in localized non-small cell lung cancer. V lost 1 base and J lost 11, with 9 bases in between. This CDR3 region has 11 residues. CDR1 is SGHNT and CDR2 is YENEEA in the germline V gene. Clones were read by immunoSEQ multiplex PCR, and TCRdb kept only the in-frame ones, dropping some. The sample records 52,000 or so clones, approximately 88% being singletons. Overall study findings and caveats: Sequencing covered just one tumor region, so heterogeneity cannot be ruled out. There was higher T cell clonality in uninvolved adjacent lung than in tumor, and it was highest there. Paired adjacent lung recovered a median approximately 57 of the top 100 tumor clones.

On this clone: Antigen: not known.

V usage is TRBV11-3 and J usage is TRBJ2-7; D call uncertain. This specimen consisted of peripheral blood mononuclear cells, obtained before any cancer treatment. The receptor was derived from a man between 40 and 70 years old with stage III lung adenocarcinoma. The CDR3 DNA reads as TGTGCCAGCAGCTTAGGGAGCTCGGAGTACTTC. Translated, it gives CASSLGSSEYF.